The 32 T cell receptor beta chains below were found in one sample sequenced in a study of blood T cell repertoires in COVID-19. Some clones are missing from TCRdb's copy, which holds only in-frame ones; the method was immunoSEQ multiplex PCR. Of 300,000 to 400,000 clones listed, 70% to 90% are singletons. The sequencing sample was made of peripheral blood. Receptors were obtained from a woman in her forties or fifties with active or convalescent COVID-19.

The rearrangement links TRBV6-5 to TRBJ1-1, with a tentative D call TRBD1 (5 bases). V gave up 7 bases and J gave up 3 bases, with 12 bases separating them. Germline lookup yields CDR1 MNHEY and CDR2 SVGAGI. This CDR3 spans 13 amino acids. This chain's CDR3 is CASKQGLDTEAFF. In nucleotides, the CDR3 is TGTGCCAGCAAGCAGGGCTTGGACACTGAAGCTTTCTTT.

The chain is built from TRBV19 and TRBJ2-7; a possible D gene is TRBD2 (5 bases). V was clipped by 6 bases and J by 3 bases, with 12 bases between them. The CDR3 runs 13 residues. Germline lookup yields CDR1 LNHDA and CDR2 SQIVND (reference sequence). The CDR3 coding sequence is TGTGCCAGTAGCTTTGGACTGCACTACGAGCAGTACTTC. Its protein is CASSFGLHYEQYF.

The chain combines TRBV28 with TRBJ1-5; TRBD1 matches at 7 bases. Trimming took 3 bases from V and 7 from J; bases not matched to a gene: 6. The germline V gene encodes CDR1 MDHEN and CDR2 SYDVKM. CDR3 length: 14 residues. The CDR3 is CASSLSGGWQPQHF. The CDR3 bases are TGTGCCAGCAGTTTGTCAGGGGGATGGCAGCCCCAGCATTTT.

This clone was recorded only once. The chain is built from TRBV7-2 and TRBJ2-7; 7 bases align to TRBD1. Germline lookup yields CDR1 SGHTA and CDR2 FQGNSA. This CDR3 is built from 14 residues. The J segment lost 7 bases and the V segment lost 1 base, leaving 7 bases of the junction unmatched. CDR3 sequence reads: CASSLVTGSGEQYF. The DNA of the CDR3 is TGTGCCAGCAGCTTAGTGACAGGGTCTGGAGAGCAGTACTTC. Full variable domain (missing parts from reference TRBV7-2 and TRBJ2-7): GAGVSQSPSNKVTEKGKDVELRCDPISGHTALYWYRQSLGQGLEFLIYFQGNSAPDKSGLPSDRFSAERTGGSVSTLTIQRTQQEDSAVYLCASSLVTGSGEQYFGPGTRLTVT.

J is TRBJ1-6 and V is TRBV28; 7 bases align to TRBD1. The CDR3 covers 16 residues. Germline lookup yields CDR1 MDHEN and CDR2 SYDVKM. Trimming removed 5 bases from V and 0 bases from J; junction bases left unmatched: 4. CDR3 DNA: TGTGCCAGCAGTCTGGGACAGATCTCCTATAATTCACCCCTCCACTTT. Translated: CASSLGQISYNSPLHF.

The chain has TRBV6-1 and TRBJ2-1; maybe TRBD1 (6 bases). The V gene's germline CDR1 is MNHNS and CDR2 SASEGT. CDR3 length equals 16 residues. Trimming removed 2 bases at V and 4 bases at J, with 15 bases between. For the CDR3, the DNA is TGTGCCAGCAGTGAACTTCCAGGGGATTTGTACAATGAGCAGTTCTTC. Encoded protein: CASSELPGDLYNEQFF.

The rearrangement links TRBV7-2 to TRBJ1-2; D may be TRBD1 (6 bases). The CDR3 extends over 17 amino acids. The germline V and J ends were trimmed by 5 bases and 4 bases, with 23 bases remaining between them. The germline CDR1 and CDR2 sequences are SGHTA and FQGNSA. Here the CDR3 reads CASSPLRGQTLFYGYTF. CDR3 coding DNA: TGTGCCAGCAGCCCCTTGCGCGGACAGACATTATTCTATGGCTACACCTTC.

Notes on this clone: Other DNA sequences in the sample encode the same CDR3. This rearrangement joins TRBV11-2 to TRBJ2-1, with D possibly matching TRBD2 (5 bases). The CDR3 totals 13 residues. V was shortened by 1 base and J by 8 bases, with 9 bases between the two germline ends. Looked up from germline, CDR1 is SGHAT and CDR2 is FQNNGV. This CDR3 reads CASSLGTRDEQFF. For the CDR3, the DNA is TGTGCCAGCAGCTTAGGGACTCGAGATGAGCAGTTCTTC.

This chain uses TRBV5-1 with TRBJ2-3, with 7 nucleotides matching TRBD2. Trimming removed 4 bases from V and 9 bases from J; junction bases left unmatched: 11. Per the germline V gene, CDR1 is SGHRS and CDR2 is YFSETQ. There are 14 residues in the CDR3. DNA of the CDR3: TGCGCCAGCAGCACCTCGACTAGCCCAGGAACGCAGTATTTT. Encoded protein: CASSTSTSPGTQYF.

This rearrangement joins TRBV4-2 to TRBJ2-1; tentatively, D is TRBD2 (6 bases). CDR3 length: 14 residues. Germline V CDR1 and CDR2: LGHNA, YNFKEQ. The V gene lost 1 base and the J gene lost 3 bases, with 7 bases spanning the gap. CDR3 sequence reads: CASSQAGGYNEQFF. CDR3 sequence (DNA): TGTGCCAGCAGCCAAGCCGGGGGCTACAATGAGCAGTTCTTC.

In DNA, the CDR3 is TGTGCCAGCAGCTCCGGGACAGGGGGCTTGGGCACTGAAGCTTTCTTT. The encoded protein is CASSSGTGGLGTEAFF. The chain is built from TRBV7-6 and TRBJ1-1; 12 bases agree with TRBD1. This CDR3 has 16 amino acids. Germline CDR1 SGHVS, CDR2 FNYEAQ. The junction had 7 bases not matched to a gene; V was cut back by 4 bases and J by 4 bases.

This rearrangement joins TRBV3-1 (or the pseudogene TRBV3-2) to TRBJ2-7, with D perhaps matching TRBD2 (5 bases). The germline V gene encodes CDR1 LGHDT and CDR2 YNNKEL (reference sequence). The V end was cut by 0 bases, the J end by 5 bases, with 14 bases between. The CDR3 loop spans 15 amino acids. Written as DNA, the CDR3 is TGTGCCAGCAGCCAAGAGTCCCCGAGGGCGGACGAGCAGTACTTC. This gives the protein CASSQESPRADEQYF.

The chain couples TRBV11-2 to TRBJ2-4, with TRBD1 identical over 9 bases. The trim removed 4 bases at V and 0 bases at J, leaving 4 bases unmatched. This CDR3 is 16 amino acids long. From germline, CDR1 is SGHAT and CDR2 FQNNGV. This CDR3 reads CASSYRTGVAKNIQYF. In DNA, the CDR3 is TGTGCCAGCAGCTACCGGACAGGGGTAGCCAAAAACATTCAGTACTTC.

V and J are TRBV18 and TRBJ1-5, with TRBD1 identical over 9 bases. Germline lookup yields CDR1 KGHSH and CDR2 LQKENI. Trimming took 4 bases from V and 5 from J; bases not matched to a gene: 9. There are 16 residues in the CDR3. The CDR3 DNA sequence: TGTGCCAGCTCACTCGCCGGGACAGGGATCGATCAGCCCCAGCATTTT. Amino acids: CASSLAGTGIDQPQHF.

The V call is TRBV2, the J call TRBJ2-5, with 11 bases matching TRBD2. In germline, CDR1 is SNHLY, CDR2 FYNNEI. V shed 0 bases and J 2 bases; nucleotides not matched to a gene: 8. The length of the CDR3 is 18 residues. In DNA form, the CDR3 reads TGTGCCAGCAGTGAAGCAGGGGCTAGCGGGGGGTTTCAAGAGACCCAGTACTTC. It specifies CASSEAGASGGFQETQYF.

This clone has only one observation. J is TRBJ2-1 and V is TRBV3-1 (or the pseudogene TRBV3-2); 9 bases align to TRBD2. The CDR3 spans 19 residues. From germline, CDR1 is LGHDT and CDR2 YNNKEL (reference sequence). V shed 2 bases and J 2 bases; nucleotides not matched to a gene: 13. Here the CDR3 DNA reads TGTGCCAGCAGCCAATCCCGCCTAATAGCGGGAGAAGCCTACAATGAGCAGTTCTTC. Protein sequence: CASSQSRLIAGEAYNEQFF.

Points on this clone: At the DNA level, this CDR3 is encoded by other sequences in the same sample as well. The rearrangement joins TRBV5-4 to TRBJ2-1, with a possible D match to TRBD2 (6 bases). CDR1 and CDR2 (germline): SGHNT, YYREEE (reference sequence). Deletions cut 0 bases from V and 8 bases from J, with 9 bases between. The CDR3 sequence is 13 residues long. The CDR3 nucleotides are TGTGCCAGCAGCTTGGTGGGGGGTGATGAGCAGTTCTTC. It yields the protein CASSLVGGDEQFF. The complete variable domain, with remaining parts taken from reference TRBV5-4 and TRBJ2-1, reads ETGVTQSPTHLIKTRGQQVTLRCSSQSGHNTVSWYQQALGQGPQFIFQYYREEENGRGNFPPRFSGLQFPNYSSELNVNALELDDSALYLCASSLVGGDEQFFGPGTRLTVL.

The chain employs TRBV10-3 and TRBJ1-6; 8 bases match TRBD1. The CDR3 is 15 amino acids. Germline assignment: CDR1 ENHRY and CDR2 SYGVKD. With V trimmed by 0 bases and J by 10 bases, 5 bases remained unmatched. The CDR3 coding sequence is TGTGCCATCAGTGAGTCCACAGGGGGAGGCTCACCCCTCCACTTT. This translates into CAISESTGGGSPLHF.

The chain employs TRBV5-4 and TRBJ1-1; the D gene is possibly TRBD1 (5 bases). The germline gives CDR1 SGHNT, CDR2 YYREEE (reference sequence). V gave up 0 bases and J gave up 0 bases, with 12 bases separating them. There are 16 residues in the CDR3. CDR3 residues: CASSLGGQALNTEAFF. The CDR3, as DNA: TGTGCCAGCAGCTTGGGGGGCCAGGCCTTGAACACTGAAGCTTTCTTT.

This chain links TRBV9 with TRBJ2-7; 8 bases are a match to TRBD1. Germline V CDR1 and CDR2: SGDLS, YYNGEE. V dropped 0 bases and J dropped 5; count of bases not matched to a gene: 4. This CDR3 has 14 residues. CDR3 sequence reads: CASSVGTGIDEQYF. Here the CDR3 DNA reads TGTGCCAGCAGCGTAGGGACAGGGATCGACGAGCAGTACTTC.

This clone has more than one count but fewer than ten. V is TRBV27 and J is TRBJ2-1; 11 bases map to TRBD2. CDR1 is MNHEY and CDR2 is SMNVEV in the germline V gene (reference sequence). V lost 5 bases and J lost 7; bases outside the gene matches: 7. The CDR3 totals 15 residues. CDR3 loop: CASSDLAGGPNEQFF. In nucleotides, the CDR3 is TGTGCCAGCAGTGACTTAGCGGGAGGGCCAAATGAGCAGTTCTTC.

The chain uses TRBV18 and TRBJ1-4; 7 bases fit TRBD1. With 6 bases clipped from V and 4 bases from J, the junction kept 8 bases outside the gene matches. The CDR3 runs to 15 residues. Germline V gives CDR1 KGHSH, CDR2 LQKENI. The CDR3 DNA follows: TGTGCCAGCTCCTCTCCGACAGGGCTTAATGAAAAACTGTTTTTT. It is translated as CASSSPTGLNEKLFF.

This chain uses TRBV19 with TRBJ2-3; possible D gene TRBD1, 6 bases. Germline CDR1 and CDR2: LNHDA and SQIVND (reference sequence). V was shortened by 3 bases and J by 1 base, with 17 bases between the two germline ends. CDR3 length: 17 amino acids. The CDR3 coding sequence is TGTGCCAGTAGTATTTCGTATTGGGACAAAGGCACAGATACGCAGTATTTT. This translates into CASSISYWDKGTDTQYF.

The V and J genes are TRBV7-2 and TRBJ1-5; D call uncertain. From germline, CDR1 is SGHTA and CDR2 FQGNSA. The CDR3 covers 14 residues. Deletions cut 3 bases from V and 5 bases from J, with 11 bases between. The CDR3 DNA reads TGTGCCAGCAGCTTGGGCGGGTACGATCAGCCCCAGCATTTT. Translation: CASSLGGYDQPQHF.

The chain recombines TRBV19 with TRBJ2-2, with 12 bases lining up with TRBD1. V trimming: 8 bases; J trimming: 8 bases; junction bases outside the gene matches: 6. The CDR3 is made up of 14 amino acids. Germline V CDR1 and CDR2: LNHDA, SQIVND (reference sequence). CDR3 DNA sequence: TGTGCCAGTTGGGACAGGGGGCTGATGGGGGAGCTGTTTTTT. This sequence encodes CASWDRGLMGELFF. Complete variable domain (other parts from reference TRBV19 and TRBJ2-2): DGGITQSPKYLFRKEGQNVTLSCEQNLNHDAMYWYRQDPGQGLRLIYYSQIVNDFQKGDIAEGYSVSREKKESFPLTVTSAQKNPTAFYLCASWDRGLMGELFFGEGSRLTVL.

The chain carries TRBV5-1 and TRBJ2-1; D gene ambiguous. The CDR3 spans 16 residues. With 0 bases removed from V and 3 bases from J, the gap between germline ends came to 13 bases. The germline CDR1 and CDR2 sequences are SGHRS and YFSETQ. CDR3 bases: TGCGCCAGCAGCTTGGTCCAGGCTTCTAACTACAATGAGCAGTTCTTC. It translates to CASSLVQASNYNEQFF.

The rearrangement uses TRBV18 and TRBJ1-5; D is ambiguous. Germline CDR1 reads KGHSH; CDR2 reads LQKENI. V was shortened by 5 bases and J by 2 bases, with 7 bases between the two germline ends. This CDR3 has 13 amino acids. This CDR3 reads CASSSQGNQPQHF. In DNA form, the CDR3 reads TGTGCCAGCTCAAGCCAGGGCAATCAGCCCCAGCATTTT.

This clone was detected once. This chain joins TRBV9 and TRBJ2-5; the match to TRBD2 covers 11 bases. J gave up 9 bases and V 3 bases, and 4 bases lay outside the gene matches. CDR3 length equals 13 residues. CDR1 and CDR2 (germline): SGDLS, YYNGEE. The CDR3 region has the DNA TGTGCCAGCAGCGCCGGGACTAGCGGTTCCCAGTACTTC. It translates to CASSAGTSGSQYF.

The rearrangement links TRBV6-2 or TRBV6-3 to TRBJ2-7; D is perhaps TRBD2 (6 bases). This CDR3 has 12 amino acids. Deletions cut 5 bases from V and 7 bases from J, with 12 bases between. Germline loops: CDR1 MNHEY, CDR2 SVGEGT. CDR3 in amino acids: CASSGGSREQYF. CDR3 sequence (DNA): TGTGCCAGCAGTGGAGGGTCACGGGAGCAGTACTTC.

The chain combines TRBV5-1 with TRBJ2-7, with no clear D. The CDR3 has 15 residues. Germline lookup yields CDR1 SGHRS and CDR2 YFSETQ. The V end was cut by 4 bases, the J end by 2 bases, with 16 bases between. CDR3 DNA sequence: TGCGCCAGCAGCCCTAGTTTGGGTCCCACCTACGAGCAGTACTTC. Translated: CASSPSLGPTYEQYF.

The chain links TRBV7-8 to TRBJ2-3; D uncertain. The CDR3 has 13 amino acids. V lost 5 bases and J lost 4, with 10 bases in between. Looked up from germline, CDR1 is SGHVS and CDR2 is FQNEAQ. The CDR3 DNA is TGTGCCAGCAGCCACACTAATGCAGATACGCAGTATTTT. Translation: CASSHTNADTQYF. The variable domain in full, completed from reference TRBV7-8 and TRBJ2-3, reads GAGVSQSPRYKVAKRGQDVALRCDPISGHVSLFWYQQALGQGPEFLTYFQNEAQLDKSGLPSDRFFAERPEGSVSTLKIQRTQQEDSAVYLCASSHTNADTQYFGPGTRLTVL.

V usage is TRBV5-1 and J usage is TRBJ2-2; 7 bases are a match to TRBD2. The V and J ends lost 1 base and 3 bases, in that order; junction bases with no gene match: 3. The germline V gene has CDR1 SGHRS and CDR2 YFSETQ. The CDR3 runs to 15 residues. Here the CDR3 reads CASSLWGGDTGELFF. DNA for the CDR3: TGCGCCAGCAGCTTGTGGGGAGGGGACACCGGGGAGCTGTTTTTT.